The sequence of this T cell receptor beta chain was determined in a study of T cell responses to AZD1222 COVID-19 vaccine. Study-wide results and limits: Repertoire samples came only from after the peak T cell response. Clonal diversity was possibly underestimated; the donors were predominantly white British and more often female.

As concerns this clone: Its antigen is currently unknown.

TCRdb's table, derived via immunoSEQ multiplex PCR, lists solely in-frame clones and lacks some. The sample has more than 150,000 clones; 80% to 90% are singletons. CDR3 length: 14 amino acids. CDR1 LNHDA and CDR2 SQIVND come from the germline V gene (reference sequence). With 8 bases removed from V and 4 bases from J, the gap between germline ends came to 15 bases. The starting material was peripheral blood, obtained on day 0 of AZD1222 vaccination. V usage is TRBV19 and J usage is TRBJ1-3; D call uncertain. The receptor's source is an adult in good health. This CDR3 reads CASAVGPGGNTIYF. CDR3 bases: TGTGCCAGTGCCGTAGGACCGGGAGGAAACACCATATATTTT.